The present TCR beta chain was sequenced within a study of T cell responses to AZD1222 COVID-19 vaccine. Study results and caveats: Clonal diversity may have been underestimated in mostly white British donors.

Turning to this clone: Its antigen is still unknown.

CDR3 length: 15 amino acids. CDR1 SGHKS and CDR2 YYEKEE come from the germline V gene (reference sequence). After removal of 4 bases from V and 0 bases from J, the junction contained 4 bases not matched to a gene. The data were produced by immunoSEQ multiplex PCR, yet TCRdb's version contains in-frame clones alone and is incomplete. The sample lists around 70,000 clones; around 90% were seen once. The chain employs TRBV5-5 and TRBJ2-3, with TRBD1 identical over 8 bases. This receptor was taken from an adult who received the AZD1222 COVID-19 vaccine. The material was peripheral blood, obtained 28 days after the second AZD1222 dose. The CDR3 spells CASSPDRASTDTQYF. The CDR3 DNA reads as TGTGCCAGCAGCCCGGACAGGGCCAGCACAGATACGCAGTATTTT.